This section outlines one T cell receptor (beta chain) sequence together with its context. The sample is drawn from a study of blood T cell repertoires in COVID-19. Study details: Collection of acute and convalescent COVID-19 samples took place in the United States, Italy and Spain.

Study processing details: Amplification from reference gene primers served as the basis for estimated nucleated cell counts. Here immunoSEQ multiplex PCR was the method, and the copy in TCRdb shows in-frame clones only, minus some. V and J calls and clone size are those listed in that table; D and trimming were worked out from the DNA. The data hold roughly 290,000 clones, with 80% to 90% observed a single time. Germline CDR1 reads MNHEY; CDR2 reads SVGAGI. The CDR3 has 15 residues. Losses at the gene ends were 6 bases for V and 1 base for J; bases not matched to a gene: 5. V usage is TRBV6-5 and J usage is TRBJ2-5; 10 nucleotides align to TRBD1. The receptor's source is a woman in her fifties or sixties who had recovered from COVID-19. Sequenced material: peripheral blood. This CDR3 is CASRQTGGFQETQYF. The CDR3 bases are TGTGCCAGCAGACAGACAGGGGGCTTCCAAGAGACCCAGTACTTC.